The present T cell receptor (beta chain) was sequenced within a study of blood T cells in healthy people across ages. Germline lookup yields CDR1 SNHLY and CDR2 FYNNEI. J gave up 3 bases and V 9 bases, and 2 bases lay outside the gene matches. The CDR3 sequence is 12 residues long. Study-level findings and limits: Diversity estimated from one million T cells was considered an underestimate.

Sample-barcoded 5' priming and a J-beta primer mix drove a second PCR of about 7 to 11 cycles. Each cDNA molecule, via a template-switch adaptor with 12 random nucleotides, was tagged. TCRdb reprocessed the 5' RACE reads with MiXCR, giving one entry per CDR3 protein. The top ten hold around a quarter of the sample, which has 650,000 to 900,000 distinct CDR3 sequences, around 62% seen once. As concerns this clonotype: Its antigen is not identified.

Sample: blood. The chain carries TRBV2 and TRBJ1-1, with 9 bases identical to TRBD1. The source is a man aged 25 to 40 in good health. The CDR3 loop reads CASWTGDTEAFF. For the CDR3, the DNA is TGTGCCAGTTGGACAGGGGACACTGAAGCTTTCTTT.